Below are 30 T cell receptor beta chains sequenced from a single sample in a study of brain T cells in children with intractable seizures. TCRdb's table, derived via immunoSEQ multiplex PCR, lists solely in-frame clones and lacks some. The table has about 120,000 clones, roughly 94% seen once. The sequencing here drew on peripheral blood, taken at surgery. These receptors all come from a boy younger than two with hemimegalencephaly and intractable seizures.

The rearrangement uses TRBV10-2 and TRBJ2-5; 12 positions agree with TRBD2. Per germline, CDR1 WSHSY and CDR2 SAAADI. Losses at the gene ends were 8 bases for V and 4 bases for J; bases not matched to a gene: 20. The CDR3 runs to 19 residues. The CDR3 DNA sequence: TGCGCCAGCGGAAACAGGAGGCTAGCGGGAGGGAGGCAGGGAGAGACCCAGTACTTC. This encodes CASGNRRLAGGRQGETQYF.

The V call is TRBV5-4, the J call TRBJ2-3, with TRBD2 identical over 7 bases. Germline V gene data show CDR1 as SGHNT and CDR2 as YYREEE (reference sequence). The CDR3 length is 16 residues. Trimming at V came to 6 bases and at J to 3 bases, leaving 13 bases not matched to a gene. CDR3 amino acids: CASTPRGGSGTDTQYF. CDR3 bases: TGTGCCAGCACCCCTCGTGGCGGGAGTGGAACAGATACGCAGTATTTT. Variable domain in full (rest from reference TRBV5-4 and TRBJ2-3): ETGVTQSPTHLIKTRGQQVTLRCSSQSGHNTVSWYQQALGQGPQFIFQYYREEENGRGNFPPRFSGLQFPNYSSELNVNALELDDSALYLCASTPRGGSGTDTQYFGPGTRLTVL.

Only one count was recorded for this clone. The chain is built from TRBV5-1 and TRBJ1-4, with TRBD1 as a possible D gene (5 bases). The CDR3 runs to 14 residues. The germline CDR1 and CDR2 sequences are SGHRS and YFSETQ. Trimming stripped 4 bases from V and 7 bases from J, with 14 bases between. CDR3 sequence (DNA): TGCGCCAGCAGCCCGGCGGGGGGTAGTGAAAAACTGTTTTTT. Protein product: CASSPAGGSEKLFF. The whole variable domain, filled in from reference TRBV5-1 and TRBJ1-4, reads KAGVTQTPRYLIKTRGQQVTLSCSPISGHRSVSWYQQTPGQGLQFLFEYFSETQRNKGNFPGRFSGRQFSNSRSEMNVSTLELGDSALYLCASSPAGGSEKLFFGSGTQLSVL.

J is TRBJ2-7 and V is TRBV28; tentatively, D is TRBD2 (5 bases). Germline values: CDR1 MDHEN, CDR2 SYDVKM. The CDR3 length is 12 residues. V gave up 6 bases and J gave up 3 bases, with 9 bases separating them. CDR3 in DNA: TGTGCCAGCAGAGAACGGGGCTACGAGCAGTACTTC. This translates into CASRERGYEQYF.

The CDR3 is CASSFLRTGGHTEAFF. The CDR3 DNA is TGTGCCAGCAGCTTCCTCCGGACAGGGGGGCACACTGAAGCTTTCTTT. This rearrangement joins TRBV7-6 to TRBJ1-1, with 10 bases aligning to TRBD1. The germline V gene encodes CDR1 SGHVS and CDR2 FNYEAQ. The CDR3 loop spans 16 amino acids. After removal of 3 bases from V and 3 bases from J, the junction contained 7 bases not matched to a gene.

V gene TRBV27 combines with J gene TRBJ2-3, with D possibly TRBD1 on 6 matching bases. Germline CDR1 and CDR2: MNHEY and SMNVEV (reference sequence). V was shortened by 1 base and J by 2 bases, with 7 bases between the two germline ends. The CDR3 has 14 amino acids. In nucleotides, the CDR3 is TGTGCCAGCAGTTTATACAGGGACACAGATACGCAGTATTTT. Protein sequence: CASSLYRDTDTQYF.

The rearrangement joins TRBV5-4 to TRBJ2-7; TRBD1 is a possible D gene (6 bases). The CDR3 has 14 amino acids. The V and J ends lost 4 bases and 3 bases respectively, with 14 bases between them. Looked up from germline, CDR1 is SGHNT and CDR2 is YYREEE (reference sequence). The DNA for the CDR3 is TGTGCCAGCAGCGTTACAGGGTTTGGCTACGAGCAGTACTTC. This encodes CASSVTGFGYEQYF.

This clone has a handful of counts. This rearrangement joins TRBV7-9 to TRBJ2-7; D perhaps matches TRBD1 (5 bases). Trimming stripped 0 bases from V and 2 bases from J, with 11 bases between. Germline V gene data show CDR1 as SEHNR and CDR2 as FQNEAQ (reference sequence). The CDR3 has 15 residues. The CDR3 protein is CASSLAPGKAYEQYF. DNA of the CDR3: TGTGCCAGCAGCTTAGCGCCAGGGAAGGCCTACGAGCAGTACTTC. Supplemented by reference TRBV7-9 and TRBJ2-7, the full variable domain reads DTGVSQNPRHKITKRGQNVTFRCDPISEHNRLYWYRQTLGQGPEFLTYFQNEAQLEKSRLLSDRFSAERPKGSFSTLEIQRTEQGDSAMYLCASSLAPGKAYEQYFGPGTRLTVT.

This chain connects TRBV27 to TRBJ1-5; no definite D call. Germline-derived CDR1 and CDR2 are MNHEY and SMNVEV (reference sequence). Between the trimmed V and J ends, which lost 9 bases and 0 bases, there was a span of 3 bases. The CDR3 has 11 amino acids. CDR3 in amino acids: CARNSNQPQHF. The DNA of the CDR3 is TGTGCCAGGAATAGCAATCAGCCCCAGCATTTT.

The chain uses TRBV19 and TRBJ1-1; D is uncertain. The CDR3 extends over 12 amino acids. The V end lost 3 bases, the J end lost 7 bases, and 9 bases lay between the germline ends. CDR1 is LNHDA, CDR2 SQIVND, per germline (reference sequence). CDR3 in DNA: TGTGCCAGTAGTATGGGCCCGATTGAAGCTTTCTTT. This sequence encodes CASSMGPIEAFF.

The chain combines TRBV3-1 (or the pseudogene TRBV3-2) with TRBJ2-5; D not certain. The ends were cut back, 4 bases at V and 5 bases at J, with 8 bases in the middle. The germline V gene encodes CDR1 LGHDT and CDR2 YNNKEL (reference sequence). The CDR3 is 12 amino acids. Written as DNA, the CDR3 is TGTGCCAGCAGCCCGAAATGGGAGACCCAGTACTTC. This codes for CASSPKWETQYF.

The CDR3 loop reads CASSLGPSEGGQETQYF. CDR3 in DNA: TGTGCCAGCAGCTTAGGTCCCAGTGAGGGGGGGCAAGAGACCCAGTACTTC. This sequence joins TRBV11-2 and TRBJ2-5; tentative D call: TRBD2 (7 bases). CDR1 and CDR2 (germline): SGHAT, FQNNGV. The V end was cut by 1 base, the J end by 2 bases, with 17 bases between. The CDR3 consists of 17 residues.

This chain connects TRBV7-3 to TRBJ2-5, with 12 bases lining up with TRBD1. The CDR3 consists of 14 residues. Germline values: CDR1 SGHTA, CDR2 FQGTGA. Trimming took 2 bases from V and 7 from J; bases not matched to a gene: 2. The CDR3 nucleotides read TGTGCCAGCAGCTTAGCGGGACAGGGGGCGACCCAGTACTTC. It encodes CASSLAGQGATQYF.

In its sample, this clone was seen once. The V call is TRBV3-1 (or the pseudogene TRBV3-2), the J call TRBJ2-1; 9 bases align to TRBD2. The CDR3 is 15 residues long. V trimming: 5 bases; J trimming: 2 bases; junction bases outside the gene matches: 4. Germline CDR1 LGHDT, CDR2 YNNKEL (reference sequence). CDR3 sequence reads: CASSLRLAAYNEQFF. CDR3 DNA: TGTGCCAGCAGCTTACGACTAGCGGCCTACAATGAGCAGTTCTTC.

DNA of the CDR3: TGTGCCATCCGGACAGGGGGCTCCTATAATTCACCCCTCCACTTT. As protein: CAIRTGGSYNSPLHF. V usage is TRBV10-3 and J usage is TRBJ1-6, with TRBD1 matching over 10 bases. Looked up from germline, CDR1 is ENHRY and CDR2 is SYGVKD. The CDR3 is made up of 15 amino acids. The junction had 1 base not matched to a gene; V was cut back by 8 bases and J by 0 bases.

The chain carries TRBV6-5 and TRBJ2-1; no reliable D call. The CDR3 extends over 11 amino acids. V gave up 8 bases and J gave up 9 bases, with 11 bases separating them. CDR1 and CDR2 from the germline V gene are MNHEY and SVGAGI. CDR3 sequence reads: CASVNGVEQFF. CDR3 nucleotide sequence: TGTGCCAGCGTTAACGGAGTTGAGCAGTTCTTC.

The rearrangement uses TRBV19 and TRBJ1-3, with D perhaps TRBD1 (5 bases). CDR1 and CDR2 from the germline V gene are LNHDA and SQIVND (reference sequence). This CDR3 has 16 amino acids. Trimming pared 2 bases from V and 0 bases from J, leaving 11 bases between. The CDR3 coding sequence is TGTGCCAGTAGTATAAGGGGACCCAGCTCTGGAAACACCATATATTTT. Amino acids: CASSIRGPSSGNTIYF.

The CDR3 DNA reads TGTGCCAGCAGCCAAGGTCGGAGCGGGGGTAGAGGGGCTTTCTTT. It specifies CASSQGRSGGRGAFF. This chain connects TRBV14 to TRBJ1-1; the D gene is possibly TRBD1 (5 bases). CDR3 size: 15 residues. Germline V gene lookup returns CDR1 SGHDN and CDR2 FVKESK. The V and J ends lost 1 base and 11 bases respectively, with 20 bases between them. The variable domain in full, completed from reference TRBV14 and TRBJ1-1, reads EAGVTQFPSHSVIEKGQTVTLRCDPISGHDNLYWYRRVMGKEIKFLLHFVKESKQDESGMPNNRFLAERTGGTYSTLKVQPAELEDSGVYFCASSQGRSGGRGAFFGQGTRLTVV.

The chain uses TRBV5-1 and TRBJ2-5; D might be TRBD2 (5 bases). The ends were cut back, 4 bases at V and 5 bases at J, with 15 bases in the middle. Germline V gene sequence: CDR1 SGHRS, CDR2 YFSETQ. The CDR3 is 14 amino acids. This CDR3 is CASSRGWAAETQYF. Written as DNA, the CDR3 is TGCGCCAGCAGCCGCGGGTGGGCCGCCGAGACCCAGTACTTC.

V gene TRBV21-1 combines with J gene TRBJ2-1; TRBD2, the table's D call, was not compared with the DNA. TRBV21-1 is termed a pseudogene. The CDR3 runs to 21 residues. CDR3 residues: CASSKARFLTVLAGDLYEQFF. Here the CDR3 DNA reads TGTGCCAGCAGCAAAGCGAGGTTTCTTACAGTCCTAGCGGGAGATTTGTATGAGCAGTTCTTC.

In its sample, this clone was seen once. J is TRBJ2-7 and V is TRBV6-5; a possible D gene is TRBD2 (5 bases). The CDR3 is 15 amino acids. V lost 0 bases and J lost 3, with 12 bases in between. Germline CDR1 and CDR2: MNHEY and SVGAGI. The CDR3 DNA reads as TGTGCCAGCAGTTACTCAGCGGATAGCGACTACGAGCAGTACTTC. Amino acids: CASSYSADSDYEQYF.

The gene calls are TRBV30 and TRBJ2-1; 7 bases map to TRBD2. Looked up from germline, CDR1 is GTSNPN and CDR2 is SVGIG (reference sequence). The CDR3 runs 13 residues. The CDR3 bases are TGTGGGGGCGGGAGTGGGATCTACAATGAGCAGTTCTTC. It codes for CGGGSGIYNEQFF.

This chain connects TRBV7-9 to TRBJ2-2, with 11 bases fitting TRBD2. The CDR3 runs 15 residues. CDR1 is SEHNR, CDR2 FQNEAQ, per germline (reference sequence). V dropped 6 bases and J dropped 4; count of bases not matched to a gene: 4. CDR3 loop: CASRTGTSGTGELFF. CDR3 coding DNA: TGTGCCAGCAGAACCGGGACTAGCGGCACCGGGGAGCTGTTTTTT.

This clone was seen once. This chain joins TRBV7-9 and TRBJ1-1; D unclear. This CDR3 has 12 residues. Trimming shortened V by 1 base and J by 8 bases, and 8 bases separated the two germline ends. Germline assignment: CDR1 SEHNR and CDR2 FQNEAQ (reference sequence). DNA for the CDR3: TGTGCCAGCAGCTTAGGACTGGGAGAAGCTTTCTTT. Translation gives CASSLGLGEAFF.

This sequence joins TRBV19 and TRBJ2-3, with TRBD1 identical over 7 bases. From germline, CDR1 is LNHDA and CDR2 SQIVND (reference sequence). The V segment lost 1 base and the J segment 8 bases; nucleotides outside the gene matches: 12. The CDR3 covers 16 residues. DNA of the CDR3: TGTGCCAGTAGTATAGCGCCGGGACAGAGTACGGGTACGCAGTATTTT. This sequence encodes CASSIAPGQSTGTQYF.

V and J are TRBV4-1 and TRBJ1-2, with a weak D call TRBD1 (6 bases). Germline V CDR1 and CDR2: MGHRA, YSYEKL. The CDR3 has 15 amino acids. V gave up 0 bases and J gave up 4 bases, with 12 bases separating them. CDR3 bases: TGCGCCAGCAGCCAAGATAGAGACAGGTCCTATGGCTACACCTTC. Amino acids: CASSQDRDRSYGYTF.

The V gene is TRBV24-1, the J gene TRBJ2-5; D is unresolved. The CDR3 is made up of 13 amino acids. V was clipped by 7 bases and J by 0 bases, with 8 bases between them. Germline V CDR1 and CDR2: KGHDR, SFDVKD. The CDR3 DNA reads as TGTGCCACCAGGGGCGCAGACCAAGAGACCCAGTACTTC. Translating gives CATRGADQETQYF.

The chain uses TRBV9 and TRBJ2-7; D unclear. In germline, CDR1 is SGDLS, CDR2 YYNGEE. Trimming took off 4 bases at V and 4 bases at J, with 18 bases between the two ends. CDR3 length equals 15 residues. The CDR3 sequence is CASSPQDNWAYEQYF. The DNA of the CDR3 is TGTGCCAGCAGCCCACAAGACAATTGGGCGTACGAGCAGTACTTC.

The V call is TRBV5-1, the J call TRBJ2-5, with 10 bases identical to TRBD1. Germline loops: CDR1 SGHRS, CDR2 YFSETQ. There are 16 residues in the CDR3. V was clipped by 4 bases and J by 5 bases; unmatched bases: 11. The CDR3 region has the DNA TGCGCCAGCAGCGGAACGACAGGGGGCGGTTTGGAGACCCAGTACTTC. Protein sequence: CASSGTTGGGLETQYF.

This clone was seen once. The CDR3 loop reads CASSLGSYNSPLHF. CDR3 sequence (DNA): TGTGCCAGCAGCTTGGGCTCCTATAATTCACCCCTCCACTTT. The chain recombines TRBV5-6 with TRBJ1-6; D remains ambiguous. The CDR3 contains 14 residues. V was shortened by 0 bases and J by 0 bases, with 1 base between the two germline ends. Germline lookup yields CDR1 SGHDT and CDR2 YYEEEE.